One and the same sample provided the 26 T cell receptor beta chains below, sequenced in a study of blood T cells in healthy people across ages. It was with a sample-barcoded 5' primer and a J-beta primer mix that a second PCR of roughly 6 to 11 cycles was run. TCRdb re-derived calls from the 5' RACE reads in MiXCR, one entry per CDR3 protein. The data contain fewer than 2 million distinct CDR3 sequences, about 39% of them singletons. The sample taken for sequencing was blood. The receptors come from a human donor in good health.

This rearrangement joins TRBV9 to TRBJ2-7; D is unclear. The CDR3 is 13 amino acids. CDR1 is SGDLS, CDR2 YYNGEE, per germline. Trimming removed 0 bases from V and 7 bases from J, with 11 bases in between. The CDR3 is CASSVAPMGEQYF. CDR3 in DNA: TGTGCCAGCAGCGTAGCCCCGATGGGGGAGCAGTACTTC.

In nucleotides, the CDR3 is TGCAGCGTTGTAAAAATCACAGATACGCAGTATTTT. Amino acids: CSVVKITDTQYF. The chain is built from TRBV29-1 and TRBJ2-3; D call uncertain. The CDR3 length is 12 residues. Deletions cut 4 bases from V and 2 bases from J, with 7 bases between. Germline lookup yields CDR1 SQVTM and CDR2 ANQGSEA.

The V gene is TRBV10-3, the J gene TRBJ1-1; TRBD1 matches at 8 bases. The CDR3 is made up of 13 amino acids. V trimming: 6 bases; J trimming: 4 bases; junction bases outside the gene matches: 4. From germline, CDR1 is ENHRY and CDR2 SYGVKD. The chain's CDR3 is CAISLDRGTEAFF. The CDR3 DNA is TGTGCCATCAGCCTAGACAGGGGCACTGAAGCTTTCTTT.

The genes are TRBV12-3 or TRBV12-4 and TRBJ1-1; D unclear. The CDR3 covers 12 residues. V was trimmed by 5 bases and J by 3 bases, leaving 7 bases between them. The CDR3 here is CASSRWDTEAFF. DNA of the CDR3: TGTGCCAGCAGTCGGTGGGACACTGAAGCTTTCTTT.

This clonotype has only a few counts. Being one base from a much bigger clone, this may be a read error. The V call is TRBV5-5, the J call TRBJ2-3, with D possibly being TRBD2 (6 bases). From germline, CDR1 is SGHKS and CDR2 YYEKEE (reference sequence). There are 15 residues in the CDR3. V was cut by 4 bases and J by 1 base, with 13 bases left in between. For the CDR3, the DNA is TGTGCCAGCAGCGGCCTAGCGAGGGGCACAGATACGCAGTATTTT. Translation: CASSGLARGTDTQYF.

The V call is TRBV5-8, the J call TRBJ1-2; TRBD1 matches 11 bases. Unmatched junction bases numbered 1, after V lost 7 bases and J lost 5 bases. Germline assignment: CDR1 SGHTS and CDR2 YDEGEE. CDR3 size: 12 residues. The CDR3 loop reads CASGTGGYGYTF. As DNA, the CDR3 is TGTGCCAGCGGGACAGGGGGATATGGCTACACCTTC. The variable domain in full, with the rest retrieved from reference TRBV5-8 and TRBJ1-2, is EAGVTQSPTHLIKTRGQQATLRCSPISGHTSVYWYQQALGLGLQFLLWYDEGEERNRGNFPPRFSGRQFPNYSSELNVNALELEDSALYLCASGTGGYGYTFGSGTRLTVV.

The chain links TRBV7-3 to TRBJ2-3; possibly TRBD1 for D (6 bases). Germline V lookup: CDR1 SGHTA, CDR2 FQGTGA. This CDR3 spans 17 amino acids. V lost 4 bases to trimming and J lost 2 bases, with 19 bases between them. The CDR3, as DNA: TGTGCCAGCAGCTCCACTTACGCTGACAGGTCCACAGATACGCAGTATTTT. Its protein product is CASSSTYADRSTDTQYF.

The V gene is TRBV7-8, the J gene TRBJ2-5; D call uncertain. Germline assignment: CDR1 SGHVS and CDR2 FQNEAQ. V was trimmed by 1 base and J by 0 bases, leaving 12 bases between them. The CDR3 runs 16 residues. The CDR3 reads CASSLEGRRYQETQYF. CDR3 coding DNA: TGTGCCAGCAGCTTAGAGGGCAGACGGTACCAAGAGACCCAGTACTTC.

This clonotype came up once. The genes are TRBV5-1 and TRBJ1-4; D may be TRBD1 (6 bases). Germline CDR1 and CDR2: SGHRS and YFSETQ. This CDR3 is 16 amino acids long. V was shortened by 0 bases and J by 3 bases, with 12 bases between the two germline ends. CDR3 loop: CASSLVGGQSNEKLFF. The CDR3 DNA sequence: TGCGCCAGCAGCTTGGTTGGCGGACAGTCTAATGAAAAACTGTTTTTT.

The chain recombines TRBV7-6 with TRBJ1-1; perhaps TRBD1 as D (5 bases). CDR1 and CDR2 from the germline V gene are SGHVS and FNYEAQ. The germline V and J ends were trimmed by 5 bases and 3 bases, with 13 bases remaining between them. This CDR3 has 14 residues. CDR3 DNA sequence: TGTGCCAGCAGCCGCGGGGAGGGGTACACTGAAGCTTTCTTT. Translating gives CASSRGEGYTEAFF. Full variable domain (missing parts from reference TRBV7-6 and TRBJ1-1): GAGVSQSPRYKVTKRGQDVALRCDPISGHVSLYWYRQALGQGPEFLTYFNYEAQQDKSGLPNDRFSAERPEGSISTLTIQRTEQRDSAMYRCASSRGEGYTEAFFGQGTRLTVV.

This clonotype was observed a few times. The chain has TRBV24-1 and TRBJ1-2, with unresolved D. Trimming left V 4 bases short and J 2 bases short, with 10 bases between. This CDR3 is 14 amino acids long. Germline V gene lookup returns CDR1 KGHDR and CDR2 SFDVKD. CDR3 sequence: CATSDPDGNYGYTF. As DNA, the CDR3 is TGTGCCACCAGTGACCCGGACGGAAACTATGGCTACACCTTC.

The V gene is TRBV18, the J gene TRBJ1-1; D is uncertain. The CDR3 runs 14 residues. CDR1 is KGHSH, CDR2 LQKENI, per germline. Between the trimmed V and J ends, which lost 2 bases and 4 bases, there was a span of 11 bases. The CDR3 nucleotides read TGTGCCAGCTCACCATTTGGGGAGAGCACTGAAGCTTTCTTT. Amino acids: CASSPFGESTEAFF.

The chain combines TRBV6-5 with TRBJ2-6, with 8 bases lining up with TRBD1. This CDR3 has 20 residues. Losses at the gene ends were 0 bases for V and 4 bases for J; bases not matched to a gene: 14. Germline CDR1 reads MNHEY; CDR2 reads SVGAGI. The CDR3 sequence is CASSYSRGGRGHSGANVLTF. The CDR3 DNA sequence: TGTGCCAGCAGTTACTCGAGAGGGGGCAGGGGGCATTCGGGGGCCAACGTCCTGACTTTC.

About this clonotype itself: A read error is possible here, since a much larger clone lies one base away. The rearrangement uses TRBV7-9 and TRBJ1-2; 7 positions agree with TRBD1. This CDR3 is 13 amino acids long. The V segment lost 6 bases and the J segment 3 bases; nucleotides outside the gene matches: 4. In germline, CDR1 is SEHNR, CDR2 FQNEAQ (reference sequence). CDR3 amino acids: CASRGGGDYGYTF. CDR3 DNA sequence: TGTGCCAGCAGGGGAGGGGGCGACTATGGCTACACCTTC. The full variable domain, completed using reference TRBV7-9 and TRBJ1-2, is DTGVSQNPRHKITKRGQNVTFRCDPISEHNRLYWYRQTLGQGPEFLTYFQNEAQLEKSRLLSDRFSAERPKGSFSTLEIQRTEQGDSAMYLCASRGGGDYGYTFGSGTRLTVV.

This clonotype was seen ten or more times. The V call is TRBV29-1, the J call TRBJ2-4; 7 bases align to TRBD2. The J segment lost 8 bases and the V segment lost 7 bases, leaving 17 bases of the junction unmatched. The CDR3 sequence is 15 residues long. The germline CDR1 and CDR2 sequences are SQVTM and ANQGSEA. In DNA, the CDR3 is TGCAGCGCCGAACGTTCCGGCGGGGGAGGAGACATTCAGTACTTC. As protein: CSAERSGGGGDIQYF.

This clonotype was found a few times. V gene TRBV13 combines with J gene TRBJ2-5; 10 nucleotides match TRBD2. V shed 4 bases, J shed 0 bases, and the junction held 5 bases outside the gene matches. This CDR3 comprises 16 residues. The germline V gene encodes CDR1 PRHDT and CDR2 FYEKMQ (reference sequence). CDR3 loop: CASSSTSGWYQETQYF. The CDR3 region has the DNA TGTGCCAGCAGCTCGACTAGCGGGTGGTACCAAGAGACCCAGTACTTC.

This clonotype was detected only a few times. V usage is TRBV4-3 and J usage is TRBJ2-5; D perhaps matches TRBD1 (6 bases). This CDR3 is 17 amino acids long. Trimming took 0 bases from V and 2 from J, leaving 16 bases between them. The germline V gene encodes CDR1 LGHNA and CDR2 YSLEER. The CDR3 sequence is CASSQDLRRGIQETQYF. CDR3 nucleotides: TGCGCCAGCAGCCAAGATCTGCGCAGGGGAATTCAAGAGACCCAGTACTTC.

J is TRBJ1-2 and V is TRBV7-3; 7 nucleotides match TRBD1. Germline values: CDR1 SGHTA, CDR2 FQGTGA. The V segment lost 7 bases and the J segment 2 bases; nucleotides outside the gene matches: 10. The length of the CDR3 is 15 residues. CDR3 region: CASTPRDRGNYGYTF. For the CDR3, the DNA is TGTGCCAGCACCCCGAGGGACAGAGGAAACTATGGCTACACCTTC.

The V call is TRBV6-5, the J call TRBJ2-1; the D gene is possibly TRBD2 (5 bases). The CDR3 totals 11 residues. CDR1 and CDR2 (germline): MNHEY, SVGAGI. Trimming removed 3 bases at V and 12 bases at J, with 9 bases between. CDR3 nucleotide sequence: TGTGCCAGCAGTTATCGGGGTGTGCAGTTCTTC. This encodes CASSYRGVQFF.

On this clonotype itself: A read error is possible here, since a much larger clone lies one base away. V gene TRBV6-5 combines with J gene TRBJ2-1, with D tentatively TRBD2 (6 bases). The CDR3 spans 15 residues. V was pared by 10 bases and J by 5 bases, with 21 bases between. Germline CDR1 reads MNHEY; CDR2 reads SVGAGI. In nucleotides, the CDR3 is TGTGCCAACACCAACCGGGACTCGATTAACAATGAGCAGTTCTTC. It specifies CANTNRDSINNEQFF.

The chain uses TRBV7-3 and TRBJ2-1; D is undetermined. V lost 8 bases to trimming and J lost 0 bases, with 14 bases between them. CDR3 length equals 15 residues. The germline V gene has CDR1 SGHTA and CDR2 FQGTGA. The CDR3 is CASGPDGSSYNEQFF. CDR3 nucleotides: TGTGCCAGCGGCCCGGACGGTAGCTCCTACAATGAGCAGTTCTTC. The entire variable domain, with the rest obtained from reference TRBV7-3 and TRBJ2-1, is as follows: GAGVSQTPSNKVTEKGKYVELRCDPISGHTALYWYRQSLGQGPEFLIYFQGTGAADDSGLPNDRFFAVRPEGSVSTLKIQRTERGDSAVYLCASGPDGSSYNEQFFGPGTRLTVL.

The chain couples TRBV21-1 to TRBJ2-7; TRBD2, the table's D call, lacks a check against the DNA. TRBV21-1 has pseudogene status. The CDR3 is made up of 16 amino acids. In DNA, the CDR3 is TGTGCCAGCAGCAATAGGAAGAGGGCAGACTCCTACGAGCAGTACTTC. Translating it yields CASSNRKRADSYEQYF.

The gene calls are TRBV6-6 and TRBJ2-3, with 9 bases aligning to TRBD1. Per germline, CDR1 MNHNY and CDR2 SVGAGI (reference sequence). The CDR3 has 16 amino acids. J gave up 4 bases and V 7 bases, and 12 bases lay outside the gene matches. DNA for the CDR3: TGTGCCAGCACCCTACGGGGGGACAGGGTACCAGATACGCAGTATTTT. It is translated as CASTLRGDRVPDTQYF.

On this clonotype: The junction differs from germline at one of its ends, possibly a read error. This chain joins TRBV14 and TRBJ2-7, with D possibly TRBD1 on 6 matching bases. This CDR3 has 16 amino acids. Germline V CDR1 and CDR2: SGHDN, FVKESK. CDR3 loop: CAGSPETGLVTYEQYF. In DNA, the CDR3 is TGTGCCGGCAGCCCAGAGACAGGACTCGTTACCTACGAGCAGTACTTC.

The genes are TRBV7-2 and TRBJ2-3, with 8 bases lining up with TRBD2. CDR3 size: 17 residues. Germline V CDR1 and CDR2: SGHTA, FQGNSA. J was trimmed by 5 bases and V by 1 base; bases with no gene match: 11. The CDR3 DNA sequence: TGTGCCAGCAGCTTAGAGAGAGCGGGGGCGTCACAAGATACGCAGTATTTT. It specifies CASSLERAGASQDTQYF.

The J gene is TRBJ1-1, the V gene TRBV6-5; 7 bases are shared with TRBD1. The V gene's germline CDR1 is MNHEY and CDR2 SVGAGI. J was trimmed by 5 bases and V by 6 bases; bases with no gene match: 6. The CDR3 covers 13 residues. The chain's CDR3 is CASRLDRATEAFF. CDR3 nucleotides: TGTGCCAGCAGACTTGACAGGGCAACTGAAGCTTTCTTT.